What follows are 2 T cell receptor beta chains derived from one specimen sequenced in a study of post-analysis software for immune sequencing data. Unique molecular identifiers tagged the TCR beta cDNA libraries. TCRdb analysed the PCR reads with MiXCR anew, one entry per CDR3 protein. The profile shows about 770,000 distinct CDR3 sequences, about half of them singletons. Notes on the study in general: In patients, about five TRBV segments were more frequent than in controls, with TRBV5-6, TRBV5-1 and TRBV20-1 among them.

Their target antigens are unknown. The sequencing input was blood. These receptors were obtained from a girl aged 10-17 years with multiple sclerosis.

This chain links TRBV6-1 with TRBJ2-3, with 8 bases fitting TRBD2. The CDR3 runs 16 residues. Trimming removed 6 bases from V and 1 base from J; junction bases left unmatched: 9. The V gene's germline CDR1 is MNHNS and CDR2 SASEGT. CDR3 DNA: TGTGCCAGCAGCTTGAGACGAGCGGGGGGCACAGATACGCAGTATTTT. It translates to CASSLRRAGGTDTQYF.

This clonotype was recorded a few times. This sequence joins TRBV24-1 and TRBJ2-3; 10 nucleotides align to TRBD2. The CDR3 runs 15 residues. Trimming removed 5 bases from V and 4 bases from J; junction bases left unmatched: 5. In germline, CDR1 is KGHDR, CDR2 SFDVKD. Written as DNA, the CDR3 is TGTGCCACCAGTGGAACTAGCGGGAAACCAGATACGCAGTATTTT. It encodes CATSGTSGKPDTQYF.